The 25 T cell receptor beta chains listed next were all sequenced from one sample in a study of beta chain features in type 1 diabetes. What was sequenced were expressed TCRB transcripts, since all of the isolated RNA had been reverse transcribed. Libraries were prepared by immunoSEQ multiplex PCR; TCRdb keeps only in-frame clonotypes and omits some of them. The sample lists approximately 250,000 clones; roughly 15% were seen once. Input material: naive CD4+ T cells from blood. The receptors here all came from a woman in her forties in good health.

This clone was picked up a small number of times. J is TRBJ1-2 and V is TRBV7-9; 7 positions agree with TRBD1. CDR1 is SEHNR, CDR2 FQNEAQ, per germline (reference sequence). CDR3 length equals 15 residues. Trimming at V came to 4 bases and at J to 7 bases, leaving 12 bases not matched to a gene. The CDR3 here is CASSSAGGQPGGYTF. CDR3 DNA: TGTGCCAGCAGCTCGGCCGGGGGACAGCCCGGTGGCTACACCTTC.

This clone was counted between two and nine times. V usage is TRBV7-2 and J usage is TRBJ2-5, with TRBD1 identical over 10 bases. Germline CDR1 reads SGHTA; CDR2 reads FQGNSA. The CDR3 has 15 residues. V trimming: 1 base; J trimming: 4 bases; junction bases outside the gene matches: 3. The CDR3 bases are TGTGCCAGCAGCTTAGTAGGGACAGGGGTAGAGACCCAGTACTTC. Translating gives CASSLVGTGVETQYF.

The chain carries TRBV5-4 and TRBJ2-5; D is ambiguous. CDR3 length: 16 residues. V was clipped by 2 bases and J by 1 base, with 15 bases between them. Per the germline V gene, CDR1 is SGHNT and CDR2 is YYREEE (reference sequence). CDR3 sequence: CASSFIFRHTQETQYF. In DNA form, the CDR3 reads TGTGCCAGCAGCTTCATTTTCCGACATACCCAAGAGACCCAGTACTTC.

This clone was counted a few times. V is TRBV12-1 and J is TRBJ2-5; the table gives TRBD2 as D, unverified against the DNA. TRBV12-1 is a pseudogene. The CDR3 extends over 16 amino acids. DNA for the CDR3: TGTGCCAGCAGCTTTGCGTGGGGGGGCGGGCAAGAGACCCAGTACTTC. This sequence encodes CASSFAWGGGQETQYF.

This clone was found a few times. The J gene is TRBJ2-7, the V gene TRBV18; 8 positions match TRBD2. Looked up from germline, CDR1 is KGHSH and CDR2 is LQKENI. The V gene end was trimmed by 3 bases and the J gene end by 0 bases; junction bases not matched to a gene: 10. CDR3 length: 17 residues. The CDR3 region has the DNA TGTGCCAGCTCACCCTTTCCGGGACTAGGGCCCTCCTACGAGCAGTACTTC. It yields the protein CASSPFPGLGPSYEQYF.

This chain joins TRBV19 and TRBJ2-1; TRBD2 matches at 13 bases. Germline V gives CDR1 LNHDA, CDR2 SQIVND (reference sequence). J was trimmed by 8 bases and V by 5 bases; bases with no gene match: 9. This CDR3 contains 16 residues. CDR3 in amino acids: CASSPAWTSGGHEQFF. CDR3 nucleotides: TGTGCCAGTAGTCCTGCCTGGACTAGCGGGGGACATGAGCAGTTCTTC.

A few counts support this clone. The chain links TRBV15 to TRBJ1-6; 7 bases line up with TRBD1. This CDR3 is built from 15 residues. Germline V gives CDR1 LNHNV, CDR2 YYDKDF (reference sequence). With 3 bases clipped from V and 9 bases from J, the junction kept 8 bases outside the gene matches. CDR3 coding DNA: TGTGCCACCAGCAGGCCAGAAACAGGGGCTTCACCCCTCCACTTT. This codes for CATSRPETGASPLHF.

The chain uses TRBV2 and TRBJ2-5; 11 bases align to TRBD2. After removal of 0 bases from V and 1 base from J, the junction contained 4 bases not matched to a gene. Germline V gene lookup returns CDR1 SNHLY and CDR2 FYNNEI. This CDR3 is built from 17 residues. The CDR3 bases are TGTGCCAGCAGTGAAGCGCTTCTAGCGGGGGGCCAAGAGACCCAGTACTTC. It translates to CASSEALLAGGQETQYF.

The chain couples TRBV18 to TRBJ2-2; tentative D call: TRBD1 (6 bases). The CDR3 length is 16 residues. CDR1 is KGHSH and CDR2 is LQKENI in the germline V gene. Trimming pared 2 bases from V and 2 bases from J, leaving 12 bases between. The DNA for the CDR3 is TGTGCCAGCTCACCATTTAGGACAGCCAACACCGGGGAGCTGTTTTTT. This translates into CASSPFRTANTGELFF. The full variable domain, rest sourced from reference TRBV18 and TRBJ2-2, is NAGVMQNPRHLVRRRGQEARLRCSPMKGHSHVYWYRQLPEEGLKFMVYLQKENIIDESGMPKERFSAEFPKEGPSILRIQQVVRGDSAAYFCASSPFRTANTGELFFGEGSRLTVL.

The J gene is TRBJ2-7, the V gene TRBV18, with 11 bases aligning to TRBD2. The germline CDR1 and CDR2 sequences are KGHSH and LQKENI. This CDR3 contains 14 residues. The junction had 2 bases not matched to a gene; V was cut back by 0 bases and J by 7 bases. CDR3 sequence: CASSPPPSGGEQYF. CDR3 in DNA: TGTGCCAGCTCACCACCTCCTAGCGGGGGGGAGCAGTACTTC.

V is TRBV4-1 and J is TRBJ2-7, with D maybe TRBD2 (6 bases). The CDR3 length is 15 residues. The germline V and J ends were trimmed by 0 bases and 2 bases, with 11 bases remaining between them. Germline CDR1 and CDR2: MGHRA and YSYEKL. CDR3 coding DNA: TGCGCCAGCAGCCAAGAAACTAGCAATCCCTACGAGCAGTACTTC. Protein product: CASSQETSNPYEQYF.

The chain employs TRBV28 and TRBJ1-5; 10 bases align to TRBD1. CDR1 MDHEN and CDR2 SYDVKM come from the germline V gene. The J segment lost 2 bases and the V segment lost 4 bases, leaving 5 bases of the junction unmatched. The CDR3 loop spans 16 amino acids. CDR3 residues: CASSSGTGVGNQPQHF. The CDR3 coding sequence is TGTGCCAGCAGTTCCGGGACAGGGGTGGGCAATCAGCCCCAGCATTTT.

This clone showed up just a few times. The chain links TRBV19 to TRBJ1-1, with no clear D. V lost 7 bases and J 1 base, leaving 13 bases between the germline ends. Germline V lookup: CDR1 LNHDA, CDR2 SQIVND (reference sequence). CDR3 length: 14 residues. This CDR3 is CASMVTGRNTEAFF. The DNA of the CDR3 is TGTGCCAGTATGGTTACCGGGAGGAACACTGAAGCTTTCTTT.

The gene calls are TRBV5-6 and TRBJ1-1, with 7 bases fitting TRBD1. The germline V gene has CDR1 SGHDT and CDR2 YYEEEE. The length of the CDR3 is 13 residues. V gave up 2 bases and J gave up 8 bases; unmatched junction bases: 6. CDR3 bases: TGTGCCAGCAGCTTTGGGGCAGGGGGAGAAGCTTTCTTT. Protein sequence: CASSFGAGGEAFF.

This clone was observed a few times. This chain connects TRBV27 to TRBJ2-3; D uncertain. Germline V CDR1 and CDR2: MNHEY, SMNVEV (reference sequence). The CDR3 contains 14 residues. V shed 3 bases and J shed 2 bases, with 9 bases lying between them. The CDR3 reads CASSLGWATDTQYF. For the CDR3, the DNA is TGTGCCAGCAGTTTGGGTTGGGCCACAGATACGCAGTATTTT.

The CDR3 loop reads CASSHSPSGTGLSAYNSPLHF. CDR3 in DNA: TGCGCCAGCAGCCATTCCCCTTCCGGGACAGGGTTAAGCGCCTATAATTCACCCCTCCACTTT. This chain uses TRBV4-1 with TRBJ1-6; the match to TRBD1 covers 9 bases. The CDR3 sequence is 21 residues long. CDR1 MGHRA and CDR2 YSYEKL come from the germline V gene. V lost 3 bases, J lost 2 bases, and 17 bases stayed unmatched.

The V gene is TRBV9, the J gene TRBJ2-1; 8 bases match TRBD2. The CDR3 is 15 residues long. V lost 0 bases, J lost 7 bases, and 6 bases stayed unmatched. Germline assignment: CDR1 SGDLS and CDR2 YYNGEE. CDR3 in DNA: TGTGCCAGCAGCGTAGCGGGGGGGCCGGAGAATGAGCAGTTCTTC. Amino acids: CASSVAGGPENEQFF.

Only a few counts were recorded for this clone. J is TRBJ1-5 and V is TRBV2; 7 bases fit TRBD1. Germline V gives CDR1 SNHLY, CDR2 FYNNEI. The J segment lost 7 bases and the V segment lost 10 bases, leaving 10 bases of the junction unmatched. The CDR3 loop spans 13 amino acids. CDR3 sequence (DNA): TGTGCCACCGGACAGGACGACGGCCAGCCCCAGCATTTT. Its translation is CATGQDDGQPQHF.

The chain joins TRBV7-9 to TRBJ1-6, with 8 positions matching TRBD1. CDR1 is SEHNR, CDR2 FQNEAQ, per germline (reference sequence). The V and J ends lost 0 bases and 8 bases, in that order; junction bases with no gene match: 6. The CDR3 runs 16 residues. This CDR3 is CASSLAAGGGYSPLHF. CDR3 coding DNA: TGTGCCAGCAGCTTAGCGGCAGGGGGCGGGTATTCACCCCTCCACTTT.

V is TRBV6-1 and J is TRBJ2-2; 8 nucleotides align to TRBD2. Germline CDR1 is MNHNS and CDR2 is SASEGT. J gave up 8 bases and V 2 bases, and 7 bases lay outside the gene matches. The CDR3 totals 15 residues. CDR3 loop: CASSEIKRGRGELFF. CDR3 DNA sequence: TGTGCCAGCAGTGAAATCAAGCGGGGGCGGGGGGAGCTGTTTTTT.

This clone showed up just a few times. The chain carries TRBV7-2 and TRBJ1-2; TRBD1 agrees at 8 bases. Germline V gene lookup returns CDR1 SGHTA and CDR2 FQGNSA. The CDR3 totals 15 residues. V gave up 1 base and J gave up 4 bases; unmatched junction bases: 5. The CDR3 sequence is CASSLERQGRYGYTF. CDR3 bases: TGTGCCAGCAGCTTAGAAAGACAGGGGCGCTATGGCTACACCTTC. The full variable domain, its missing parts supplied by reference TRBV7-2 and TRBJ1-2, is GAGVSQSPSNKVTEKGKDVELRCDPISGHTALYWYRQSLGQGLEFLIYFQGNSAPDKSGLPSDRFSAERTGGSVSTLTIQRTQQEDSAVYLCASSLERQGRYGYTFGSGTRLTVV.

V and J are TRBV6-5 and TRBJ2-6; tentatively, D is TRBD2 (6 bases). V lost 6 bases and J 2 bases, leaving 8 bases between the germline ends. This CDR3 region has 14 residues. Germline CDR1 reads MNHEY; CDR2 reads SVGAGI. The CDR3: CASSREAGANVLTF. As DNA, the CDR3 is TGTGCCAGCAGCAGGGAGGCTGGGGCCAACGTCCTGACTTTC.

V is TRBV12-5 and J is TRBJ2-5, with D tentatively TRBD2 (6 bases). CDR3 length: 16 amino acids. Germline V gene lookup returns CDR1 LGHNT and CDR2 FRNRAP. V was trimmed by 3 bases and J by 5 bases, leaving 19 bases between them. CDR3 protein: CASGFGRGASRETQYF. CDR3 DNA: TGTGCTAGTGGTTTCGGCCGCGGGGCGTCTCGGGAGACCCAGTACTTC. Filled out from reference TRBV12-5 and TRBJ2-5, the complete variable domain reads DARVTQTPRHKVTEMGQEVTMRCQPILGHNTVFWYRQTMMQGLELLAYFRNRAPLDDSGMPKDRFSAEMPDATLATLKIQPSEPRDSAVYFCASGFGRGASRETQYFGPGTRLLVL.

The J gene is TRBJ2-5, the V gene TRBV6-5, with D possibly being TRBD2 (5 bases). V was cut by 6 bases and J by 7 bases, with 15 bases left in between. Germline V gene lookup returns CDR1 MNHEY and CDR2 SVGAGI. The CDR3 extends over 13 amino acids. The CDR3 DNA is TGTGCCAGCAGCCAAAATCCGGGGTGGACCCAGTACTTC. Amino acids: CASSQNPGWTQYF.

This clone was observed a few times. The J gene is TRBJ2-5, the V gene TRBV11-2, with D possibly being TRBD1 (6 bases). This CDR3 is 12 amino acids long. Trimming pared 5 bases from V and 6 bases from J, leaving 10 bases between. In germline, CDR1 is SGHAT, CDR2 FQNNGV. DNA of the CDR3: TGTGCCAGCAGCAACAGGGCTAAGACCCAGTACTTC. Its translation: CASSNRAKTQYF.